The 18 T cell receptor beta chains below were found in one sample sequenced in a study of OX40 agonist ivuxolimab in advanced cancers. Libraries were prepared by immunoSEQ multiplex PCR; TCRdb keeps only in-frame clonotypes and omits some of them. Here the sample spans tens of thousands of clones, approximately 90% being singletons. This specimen consisted of CD4+ or CD8+ T cells sorted from blood, obtained in a trial of the OX40 agonist ivuxolimab. Receptor source: an adult with an advanced solid tumor such as melanoma, head and neck, liver or kidney cancer.

With respect to this clone: Other DNA sequences of this sample code for an identical CDR3. The rearrangement links TRBV19 to TRBJ2-1; 14 bases match TRBD2. This CDR3 spans 17 amino acids. The germline V gene has CDR1 LNHDA and CDR2 SQIVND (reference sequence). The V segment lost 4 bases and the J segment 4 bases; nucleotides outside the gene matches: 6. In DNA, the CDR3 is TGTGCCAGTAGTAAAGGGACTAGCGGGAGTTCTTACAATGAGCAGTTCTTC. Translation: CASSKGTSGSSYNEQFF.

The rearrangement links TRBV6-6 to TRBJ2-2; no clear D. V lost 6 bases to trimming and J lost 5 bases, with 4 bases between them. The CDR3 runs 11 residues. Germline lookup yields CDR1 MNHNY and CDR2 SVGAGI (reference sequence). CDR3 residues: CASRRTGELFF. For the CDR3, the DNA is TGTGCCAGCAGACGAACCGGGGAGCTGTTTTTT.

This clone appeared once. The chain is built from TRBV7-2 and TRBJ2-1; D is uncertain. The V gene lost 3 bases and the J gene lost 8 bases, with 5 bases spanning the gap. Per germline, CDR1 SGHTA and CDR2 FQGNSA. This CDR3 is 11 amino acids long. In DNA form, the CDR3 reads TGTGCCAGCAGCTTCCTCCATGAGCAGTTCTTC. Protein sequence: CASSFLHEQFF.

The J gene is TRBJ2-5, the V gene TRBV25-1; 9 bases are a match to TRBD2. The J segment lost 5 bases and the V segment lost 5 bases, leaving 3 bases of the junction unmatched. Germline lookup yields CDR1 MGHDK and CDR2 SYGVNS. CDR3 size: 13 residues. The CDR3 protein is CASSLAGVETQYF. The DNA for the CDR3 is TGTGCCAGCAGTTTAGCGGGAGTGGAGACCCAGTACTTC.

The chain is built from TRBV2 and TRBJ2-4; D might be TRBD1 or TRBD2, each matching 6 bases. Trimming pared 7 bases from V and 0 bases from J, leaving 19 bases between. This CDR3 is 17 amino acids long. Per germline, CDR1 SNHLY and CDR2 FYNNEI. CDR3 nucleotides: TGTGCCAGCACTAAGGGGGGCGGGCCTCTAGCCAAAAACATTCAGTACTTC. Residues: CASTKGGGPLAKNIQYF.

This clone appeared a few times. V is TRBV27 and J is TRBJ2-2; either TRBD1 or TRBD2 may fit D (5 bases each). The CDR3 runs to 15 residues. In germline, CDR1 is MNHEY, CDR2 SMNVEV (reference sequence). Between the trimmed V and J ends, which lost 7 bases and 2 bases, there was a span of 14 bases. The CDR3, as DNA: TGTGCCAGCACCCCAGGGCGGGTCAACACCGGGGAGCTGTTTTTT. This encodes CASTPGRVNTGELFF.

The chain is built from TRBV7-9 and TRBJ1-2; D call uncertain. This CDR3 is 13 amino acids long. Deletions cut 5 bases from V and 3 bases from J, with 10 bases between. Germline lookup yields CDR1 SEHNR and CDR2 FQNEAQ (reference sequence). In DNA form, the CDR3 reads TGTGCCAGCAGCGCAAGGACGGACTATGGCTACACCTTC. This codes for CASSARTDYGYTF.

The chain carries TRBV7-9 and TRBJ2-3; TRBD2 matches 8 bases. The CDR3 extends over 14 amino acids. Germline V gives CDR1 SEHNR, CDR2 FQNEAQ (reference sequence). V gave up 5 bases and J gave up 8 bases; unmatched junction bases: 9. In DNA, the CDR3 is TGTGCCAGCAGCCCGCCGGGAGGGCTTCGTACGCAGTATTTT. This translates into CASSPPGGLRTQYF.

The genes are TRBV6-1 and TRBJ1-1; perhaps TRBD1 as D (5 bases). The V and J ends lost 4 bases and 5 bases respectively, with 11 bases between them. CDR1 is MNHNS and CDR2 is SASEGT in the germline V gene. This CDR3 has 13 residues. The CDR3 DNA reads TGTGCCAGCAGTGTCAAGGGGAGGACTGAAGCTTTCTTT. Translation: CASSVKGRTEAFF.

The rearrangement links TRBV2 to TRBJ2-2, with D hard to call. Germline lookup yields CDR1 SNHLY and CDR2 FYNNEI. Trimming stripped 6 bases from V and 7 bases from J, with 12 bases between. The CDR3 consists of 13 residues. The CDR3 region has the DNA TGTGCCAGCAGCCAAGAAGGATTCGGGGAGCTGTTTTTT. It is translated as CASSQEGFGELFF.

The genes are TRBV5-1 and TRBJ2-1, with unresolved D. V was cut by 0 bases and J by 7 bases, with 17 bases left in between. Germline V gene sequence: CDR1 SGHRS, CDR2 YFSETQ. The CDR3 contains 16 residues. The CDR3 DNA reads as TGCGCCAGCAGCTTGGAACCGGTGCTTGTCTTGAATGAGCAGTTCTTC. Translation gives CASSLEPVLVLNEQFF.

V and J are TRBV10-3 and TRBJ2-1, with 8 nucleotides matching TRBD2. The CDR3 has 15 residues. Per the germline V gene, CDR1 is ENHRY and CDR2 is SYGVKD. With V trimmed by 7 bases and J by 2 bases, 7 bases remained unmatched. The CDR3 DNA sequence: TGTGCCATCACAAATAGCGGGAATCCCTACAATGAGCAGTTCTTC. Amino acids: CAITNSGNPYNEQFF.

V gene TRBV6-1 combines with J gene TRBJ2-7; 9 nucleotides agree with TRBD2. The CDR3 consists of 14 residues. The germline gives CDR1 MNHNS, CDR2 SASEGT. Trimming took 4 bases from V and 4 from J; bases not matched to a gene: 5. The chain's CDR3 is CASSVPAGGYEQYF. DNA for the CDR3: TGTGCCAGCAGTGTTCCAGCGGGAGGATACGAGCAGTACTTC.

This clone was detected only a few times. This chain joins TRBV10-3 and TRBJ1-3, with 7 bases aligning to TRBD1. Germline trimming cut 8 bases from V and 2 bases from J; bases unmatched to any gene: 6. In germline, CDR1 is ENHRY, CDR2 SYGVKD. CDR3 length: 14 residues. The CDR3 spells CAIFPGTAGNTIYF. CDR3 DNA: TGTGCCATCTTCCCCGGGACAGCTGGAAACACCATATATTTT.

The chain links TRBV18 to TRBJ2-3; 9 nucleotides align to TRBD2. This CDR3 has 16 amino acids. V lost 3 bases to trimming and J lost 2 bases; unmatched junction nucleotides: 6. CDR1 KGHSH and CDR2 LQKENI come from the germline V gene. The CDR3 loop reads CASSPEAGGVTDTQYF. The CDR3 DNA sequence: TGTGCCAGCTCACCCGAGGCGGGAGGGGTCACAGATACGCAGTATTTT.

V is TRBV16 and J is TRBJ2-7; D remains unclear. Germline CDR1 reads KGHSY; CDR2 reads FQNENV. This CDR3 spans 14 amino acids. The ends were cut back, 0 bases at V and 2 bases at J, with 8 bases in the middle. The CDR3 nucleotides are TGTGCCAGCAGCCAATCGTTAGTTCCCTACGAGCAGTACTTC. Amino acids: CASSQSLVPYEQYF.

The V call is TRBV2, the J call TRBJ2-1, with D perhaps matching TRBD2 (6 bases). Trimming removed 3 bases at V and 5 bases at J, with 14 bases between. The germline gives CDR1 SNHLY, CDR2 FYNNEI. The CDR3 spans 15 residues. CDR3: CASSEAGPGHNEQFF. The CDR3 nucleotides are TGTGCCAGCAGTGAGGCGGGGCCGGGCCACAATGAGCAGTTCTTC.

This chain links TRBV27 with TRBJ2-7; D might be TRBD1 (6 bases). Per germline, CDR1 MNHEY and CDR2 SMNVEV (reference sequence). This CDR3 region has 15 residues. V was clipped by 5 bases and J by 0 bases, with 14 bases between them. The CDR3 here is CASSPSGTNSYEQYF. As DNA, the CDR3 is TGTGCCAGCAGTCCATCCGGGACAAACTCCTACGAGCAGTACTTC.